Included here is one TCR beta chain sequence, with context. The record originates from a study of cytomegalovirus exposure and HLA in healthy donors. It was with 60 Vbeta and 13 Jbeta primers that the PCR ran. Profiling relied on immunoSEQ multiplex PCR, and the TCRdb table lists in-frame clones only, not all of them. The sample consists of 75,000 to 95,000 clones, about 88% of them appearing once. V lost 6 bases to trimming and J lost 6 bases, with 6 bases between them. This CDR3 spans 10 amino acids. CDR1 is GTSNPN, CDR2 SVGIG, per germline (reference sequence). The rearrangement uses TRBV30 and TRBJ1-3, with D unresolved. This TCR came from a man between 18 and 35 years old in good health and CMV-seronegative. Source material: PBMCs. This CDR3 is CACGPNTIYF. The CDR3 DNA sequence: TGTGCCTGTGGGCCAAACACCATATATTTT.